In this sample, the clone carrying this T cell receptor (beta chain) is medium-sized (0.01 to 0.1%). The antigen remains undetermined. Only in-frame clones appear in the TCRdb table, and some are missing; sequencing was by immunoSEQ multiplex PCR. The data contain 70,000 to 85,000 clones, 85% to 95% of them singletons. This sample is part of a study of OX40 agonist ivuxolimab in advanced cancers. Patients with autoimmune history or systemic immunosuppression were excluded. V was pared by 3 bases and J by 0 bases, with 15 bases between. The germline V gene encodes CDR1 LGHNA and CDR2 YNFKEQ. This CDR3 comprises 16 residues. The study's findings and limits: CD4+ and CD8+ T cells in blood underwent clonal expansion by week 6 at 0.1 to 3.0 mg/kg. The mean number of expanded clones was higher in CD8+ T cells than in CD4+.

This TCR derives from an adult with an advanced solid tumor such as melanoma, head and neck, liver or kidney cancer. The rearrangement links TRBV4-2 to TRBJ2-7, with D perhaps matching TRBD1 (6 bases). Material: CD4+ or CD8+ T cells sorted from blood, obtained in a trial of the OX40 agonist ivuxolimab. The CDR3 coding sequence is TGTGCCAGCAGCCACCGACAGGCGACGAGCTCCTACGAGCAGTACTTC. Translated, it gives CASSHRQATSSYEQYF.